This TCR beta chain comes out of a study of OX40 agonist ivuxolimab in advanced cancers. Excluded were patients having autoimmune disease history or systemic immunosuppression. Only in-frame clones appear in the TCRdb table, and some are missing; sequencing was by immunoSEQ multiplex PCR. Of 27,000 or so clones in the sample, 83% were seen once. CDR3 length: 16 amino acids. Per the germline V gene, CDR1 is MGHRA and CDR2 is YSYEKL. V dropped 3 bases and J dropped 0 bases, with 14 bases sitting between them. This chain joins TRBV4-1 and TRBJ1-1; tentatively, D is TRBD1 (5 bases). The TCR sequence derives from an adult with an advanced solid tumor such as melanoma, head and neck, liver or kidney cancer. The sample was CD4+ or CD8+ T cells sorted from blood, taken in a trial of the OX40 agonist ivuxolimab. The CDR3: CASSQAEGGVNTEAFF. The CDR3 DNA follows: TGCGCCAGCAGCCAGGCTGAGGGAGGGGTGAACACTGAAGCTTTCTTT.